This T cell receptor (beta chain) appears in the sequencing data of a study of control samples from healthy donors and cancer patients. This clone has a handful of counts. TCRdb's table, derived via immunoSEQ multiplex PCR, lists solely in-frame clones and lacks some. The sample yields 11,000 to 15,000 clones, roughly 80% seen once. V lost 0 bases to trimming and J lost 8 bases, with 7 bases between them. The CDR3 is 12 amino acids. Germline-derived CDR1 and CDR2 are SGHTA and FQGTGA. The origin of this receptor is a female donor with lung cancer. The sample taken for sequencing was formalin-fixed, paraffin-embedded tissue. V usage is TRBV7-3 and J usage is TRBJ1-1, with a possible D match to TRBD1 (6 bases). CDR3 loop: CASSLTGQEAFF. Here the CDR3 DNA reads TGTGCCAGCAGCTTAACCGGACAGGAAGCTTTCTTT.